This T cell receptor (beta chain) was captured by sequencing in a study of Graves' ophthalmopathy and Graves' hyperthyroidism. Background on the study: No ophthalmopathy within 18 months of follow-up signified stable hyperthyroidism. Study-level results: Most expanded thyroid clonotypes above 0.001 frequency also appeared in blood.

As diagnostic evidence, clinical symptoms, serum thyroxine, TRAb, thyroid ultrasound and orbital computed tomography were relied upon. About this clonotype: The antigen remains undetermined.

The V segment lost 5 bases and the J segment 0 bases; nucleotides outside the gene matches: 8. Germline V gene lookup returns CDR1 SEHNR and CDR2 FQNEAQ (reference sequence). The CDR3 loop spans 17 amino acids. RNA transcripts yielded amplified TCR beta CDR3 regions. Second-round multiplex PCR came after first-round RT-PCR with HTBI primers. A single record per CDR3 protein comes from TCRdb applying MiXCR to the multiplex PCR reads. The data show 500,000 to 600,000 distinct CDR3 sequences, 35% to 40% seen once. The rearrangement links TRBV7-9 to TRBJ2-2; 8 nucleotides line up with TRBD2. The sequence was collected from an adult man with Graves' hyperthyroidism. The specimen was peripheral blood or thyroid tissue (not recorded which). The CDR3 bases are TGTGCCAGCAGCCCGAACCCGGGACTAGCGAACACCGGGGAGCTGTTTTTT. Translation gives CASSPNPGLANTGELFF.